The T cell receptor (beta chain) under discussion was sequenced for a study of cytomegalovirus exposure and HLA in healthy donors. Study results and limitations: A list of approximately 150 TCR beta chains associated with cytomegalovirus was given. Upon later analysis, HLA-associated TCR beta chains proved more clonally expanded than other, equally common chains.

This clone was observed a handful of times. No antigen is known for it. The PCR employed 60 Vbeta primers together with 13 Jbeta primers. Repertoires were generated with immunoSEQ multiplex PCR, while TCRdb's copy carries only in-frame clones and drops some. The table records about 120,000 clones, around four fifths of them present only once. The germline V gene has CDR1 SGHRS and CDR2 YFSETQ. The CDR3 runs to 18 residues. V lost 3 bases, J lost 0 bases, and 10 bases stayed unmatched. The chain is built from TRBV5-1 and TRBJ1-3; 9 nucleotides agree with TRBD1. The TCR comes from a male donor in good health and CMV-seronegative. The material sequenced was PBMCs. CDR3 residues: CASSSQTGGLSSGNTIYF. The CDR3 DNA is TGCGCCAGCAGCTCTCAGACAGGGGGTCTTTCCTCTGGAAACACCATATATTTT.